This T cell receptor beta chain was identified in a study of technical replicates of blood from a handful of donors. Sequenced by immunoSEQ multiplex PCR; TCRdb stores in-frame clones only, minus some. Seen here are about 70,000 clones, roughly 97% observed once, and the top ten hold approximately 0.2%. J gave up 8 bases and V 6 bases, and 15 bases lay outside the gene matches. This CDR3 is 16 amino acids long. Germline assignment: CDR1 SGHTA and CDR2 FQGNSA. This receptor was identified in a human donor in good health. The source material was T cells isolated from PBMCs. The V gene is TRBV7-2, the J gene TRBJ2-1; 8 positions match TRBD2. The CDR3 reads CASRGVAGTYLDEQFF. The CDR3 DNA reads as TGTGCCAGCAGGGGAGTAGCGGGGACCTACTTGGATGAGCAGTTCTTC.